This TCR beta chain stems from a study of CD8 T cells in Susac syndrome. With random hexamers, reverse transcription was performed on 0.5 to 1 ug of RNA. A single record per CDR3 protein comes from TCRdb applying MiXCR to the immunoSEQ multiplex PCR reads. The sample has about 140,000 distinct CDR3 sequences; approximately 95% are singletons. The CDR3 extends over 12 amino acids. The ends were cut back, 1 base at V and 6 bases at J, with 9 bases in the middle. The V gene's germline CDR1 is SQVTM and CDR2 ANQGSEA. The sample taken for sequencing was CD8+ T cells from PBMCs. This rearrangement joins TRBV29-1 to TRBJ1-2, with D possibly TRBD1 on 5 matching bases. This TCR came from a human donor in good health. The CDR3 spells CSVEGRDDGYTF. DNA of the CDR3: TGCAGCGTTGAAGGCAGGGACGATGGCTACACCTTC.